The 17 T cell receptor beta chains reported below all come from one sample, sequenced in a study of blood T cell repertoires in COVID-19. Only in-frame clones appear in the TCRdb table, and some are missing; sequencing was by immunoSEQ multiplex PCR. The sample holds about 230,000 clones, around 83% seen once. The sequencing sample was made of peripheral blood. These TCRs come from an elderly man with acute or convalescent COVID-19.

The V gene is TRBV7-8, the J gene TRBJ2-2; TRBD1 might be the D (6 bases). Germline values: CDR1 SGHVS, CDR2 FQNEAQ. The CDR3 covers 16 residues. Trimming removed 5 bases from V and 2 bases from J, with 15 bases in between. The CDR3 reads CASSGTGTTNTGELFF. The CDR3 nucleotides are TGTGCCAGCAGCGGCACCGGGACAACTAACACCGGGGAGCTGTTTTTT.

CDR3: CASSYATTGGQDTQYF. In nucleotides, the CDR3 is TGTGCCAGCAGTTACGCGACTACAGGGGGCCAAGATACGCAGTATTTT. The rearrangement uses TRBV6-5 and TRBJ2-3, with 9 nucleotides matching TRBD1. The CDR3 runs 16 residues. V was clipped by 2 bases and J by 5 bases; unmatched bases: 8. Germline V gene lookup returns CDR1 MNHEY and CDR2 SVGAGI.

The rearrangement links TRBV27 to TRBJ2-3, with 7 bases fitting TRBD1. There are 17 residues in the CDR3. Germline values: CDR1 MNHEY, CDR2 SMNVEV (reference sequence). The V and J ends lost 2 bases and 3 bases, in that order; junction bases with no gene match: 11. The DNA of the CDR3 is TGTGCCAGCAGTTTAACGAGGGGGCTTGATGGGACAGATACGCAGTATTTT. Residues: CASSLTRGLDGTDTQYF.

With respect to this clone: Other DNA sequences in the sample encode the same CDR3. The chain combines TRBV9 with TRBJ2-3, with D uncertain. The germline V gene has CDR1 SGDLS and CDR2 YYNGEE. The ends were cut back, 0 bases at V and 2 bases at J, with 7 bases in the middle. This CDR3 is 14 amino acids long. CDR3 DNA: TGTGCCAGCAGCGTAGTCCCCTCCACAGATACGCAGTATTTT. Its translation: CASSVVPSTDTQYF.

The chain combines TRBV15 with TRBJ1-2; D is perhaps TRBD1 (5 bases). Germline V gene sequence: CDR1 LNHNV, CDR2 YYDKDF (reference sequence). The CDR3 consists of 15 residues. V was clipped by 4 bases and J by 5 bases, with 17 bases between them. CDR3 bases: TGTGCCACCAGCAAGCACCGGCGACAGAATTATGGCTACACCTTC. It codes for CATSKHRRQNYGYTF.

The chain recombines TRBV28 with TRBJ1-3; D might be TRBD1 (6 bases). Germline V gene sequence: CDR1 MDHEN, CDR2 SYDVKM. V was trimmed by 0 bases and J by 8 bases, leaving 14 bases between them. The CDR3 spans 15 residues. The CDR3: CASSLWDSLSHTIYF. DNA of the CDR3: TGTGCCAGCAGTTTATGGGACAGTCTATCCCACACCATATATTTT. The variable domain in full, completed from reference TRBV28 and TRBJ1-3, reads DVKVTQSSRYLVKRTGEKVFLECVQDMDHENMFWYRQDPGLGLRLIYFSYDVKMKEKGDIPEGYSVSREKKERFSLILESASTNQTSMYLCASSLWDSLSHTIYFGEGSWLTVV.

This clone was seen a single time. Other DNA sequences in this sample translate to the same CDR3. The CDR3 sequence is CASSLGTGGGETQYF. The CDR3 DNA is TGCGCCAGCAGCTTGGGCACAGGGGGCGGTGAGACCCAGTACTTC. This chain joins TRBV5-1 and TRBJ2-5, with 9 bases matching TRBD1. Trimming at V came to 0 bases and at J to 5 bases, leaving 5 bases not matched to a gene. The CDR3 is 15 residues long. From germline, CDR1 is SGHRS and CDR2 YFSETQ.

The chain has TRBV5-1 and TRBJ2-2; 10 bases map to TRBD2. With 4 bases clipped from V and 2 bases from J, the junction kept 2 bases outside the gene matches. There are 15 residues in the CDR3. Germline values: CDR1 SGHRS, CDR2 YFSETQ. Here the CDR3 reads CASSTSGINTGELFF. The CDR3 DNA reads as TGCGCCAGCAGCACTAGCGGGATTAACACCGGGGAGCTGTTTTTT. The full variable domain, rest sourced from reference TRBV5-1 and TRBJ2-2, is KAGVTQTPRYLIKTRGQQVTLSCSPISGHRSVSWYQQTPGQGLQFLFEYFSETQRNKGNFPGRFSGRQFSNSRSEMNVSTLELGDSALYLCASSTSGINTGELFFGEGSRLTVL.

The chain has TRBV7-8 and TRBJ2-7, with 13 nucleotides matching TRBD2. Germline V lookup: CDR1 SGHVS, CDR2 FQNEAQ. The CDR3 loop spans 15 amino acids. J gave up 5 bases and V 5 bases, and 6 bases lay outside the gene matches. This chain's CDR3 is CASSPGLAGTHEQYF. CDR3 nucleotides: TGTGCCAGCAGCCCGGGACTAGCGGGAACCCACGAGCAGTACTTC.

This chain uses TRBV2 with TRBJ1-6; D perhaps matches TRBD1 (6 bases). The V gene's germline CDR1 is SNHLY and CDR2 FYNNEI. The CDR3 contains 15 residues. V lost 5 bases to trimming and J lost 7 bases, with 15 bases between them. The CDR3: CASSPRGAENSPLHF. The DNA for the CDR3 is TGTGCCAGCAGTCCCCGGGGGGCTGAGAATTCACCCCTCCACTTT.

The CDR3 loop reads CASSIRGWTVQETQYF. For the CDR3, the DNA is TGTGCCAGTAGTATCCGTGGGTGGACAGTCCAAGAGACCCAGTACTTC. V usage is TRBV19 and J usage is TRBJ2-5, with a possible D match to TRBD1 (6 bases). V lost 3 bases and J 1 base, leaving 15 bases between the germline ends. Germline CDR1 and CDR2: LNHDA and SQIVND (reference sequence). This CDR3 region has 16 residues.

The chain joins TRBV6-4 to TRBJ2-2; D perhaps matches TRBD2 (6 bases). This CDR3 is 15 amino acids long. V shed 5 bases and J shed 6 bases, with 16 bases lying between them. The germline V gene encodes CDR1 MRHNA and CDR2 SNTAGT. The CDR3 protein is CASSLDSGVAGELFF. The CDR3 DNA follows: TGTGCCAGCAGTCTGGACTCGGGGGTCGCCGGGGAGCTGTTTTTT.

This chain links TRBV5-4 with TRBJ2-2; 7 bases fit TRBD1. The ends lost 0 bases at V and 0 bases at J; junction bases unmatched: 2. This CDR3 is built from 16 residues. Germline V gene lookup returns CDR1 SGHNT and CDR2 YYREEE (reference sequence). CDR3 residues: CASSLDRGANTGELFF. Here the CDR3 DNA reads TGTGCCAGCAGCTTGGACAGGGGTGCGAACACCGGGGAGCTGTTTTTT.

The genes are TRBV19 and TRBJ1-5; a weak D match, TRBD1 (6 bases). Germline CDR1 LNHDA, CDR2 SQIVND (reference sequence). This CDR3 has 14 amino acids. Trimming took 7 bases from V and 0 from J, leaving 10 bases between them. CDR3: CASKNRDSNQPQHF. For the CDR3, the DNA is TGTGCCAGTAAGAACAGGGATAGCAATCAGCCCCAGCATTTT.

In the case of this clone: One end of the junction is discordant with germline, which a read error may explain. The chain is built from TRBV29-1 and TRBJ1-1; TRBD1 might be the D (6 bases). This CDR3 has 12 residues. The germline CDR1 and CDR2 sequences are SQVTM and ANQGSEA. CDR3 coding DNA: TGCAGCGCTGAAGGGGGGGGCCCTGAAGCTTTCTTT. It is translated as CSAEGGGPEAFF.

The V and J genes are TRBV5-1 and TRBJ2-7; 10 nucleotides line up with TRBD2. CDR1 and CDR2 (germline): SGHRS, YFSETQ. This CDR3 is built from 17 residues. V shed 0 bases and J 6 bases; nucleotides not matched to a gene: 12. This CDR3 is CASSLASGLAGVIEQYF. CDR3 DNA: TGCGCCAGCAGCTTGGCCTCGGGCCTAGCGGGAGTAATCGAGCAGTACTTC. Full variable domain (rest looked up from reference TRBV5-1 and TRBJ2-7): KAGVTQTPRYLIKTRGQQVTLSCSPISGHRSVSWYQQTPGQGLQFLFEYFSETQRNKGNFPGRFSGRQFSNSRSEMNVSTLELGDSALYLCASSLASGLAGVIEQYFGPGTRLTVT.

The CDR3 coding sequence is TGTGCCAGCAGCCCAGGACAGTCACAAGAGACCCAGTACTTC. Residues: CASSPGQSQETQYF. This chain uses TRBV11-2 with TRBJ2-5, with D possibly matching TRBD1 (6 bases). V lost 5 bases and J 2 bases, leaving 12 bases between the germline ends. Per the germline V gene, CDR1 is SGHAT and CDR2 is FQNNGV. CDR3 size: 14 residues.